The 10 T cell receptor beta chains presented below share a single source sample, sequenced in a study of blood T cell repertoires in COVID-19. The data were produced by immunoSEQ multiplex PCR, yet TCRdb's version contains in-frame clones alone and is incomplete. The repertoire holds approximately 170,000 clones, 88% seen once, with roughly 25% in the top ten. Sequencing was carried out using peripheral blood. Every receptor here comes from a man aged 60 to 75 with acute or convalescent COVID-19.

In the case of this clone: Within the sample, other DNA sequences also encode this same CDR3. The CDR3: CASSLGQNYGYTF. CDR3 nucleotides: TGTGCCAGCAGTTTAGGACAGAACTATGGCTACACCTTC. This rearrangement joins TRBV27 to TRBJ1-2, with D perhaps matching TRBD1 (6 bases). The CDR3 is 13 amino acids. The V gene's germline CDR1 is MNHEY and CDR2 SMNVEV (reference sequence). Trimming left V 2 bases short and J 2 bases short, with 6 bases between.

This chain links TRBV10-1 with TRBJ2-2; weak D call: TRBD2 (6 bases). The CDR3 has 14 residues. V was trimmed by 4 bases and J by 1 base, leaving 7 bases between them. CDR1 WNHNN and CDR2 SYGVQD come from the germline V gene (reference sequence). The CDR3 loop reads CASSVGGNTGELFF. The DNA of the CDR3 is TGCGCCAGCAGTGTGGGGGGGAACACCGGGGAGCTGTTTTTT.

The gene calls are TRBV3-1 (or the pseudogene TRBV3-2) and TRBJ1-2, with a possible D match to TRBD1 (6 bases). CDR3 length equals 15 residues. V shed 4 bases and J shed 3 bases, with 15 bases lying between them. Per germline, CDR1 LGHDT and CDR2 YNNKEL (reference sequence). This CDR3 reads CASSPAGVYHYGYTF. CDR3 coding DNA: TGTGCCAGCAGCCCAGCAGGGGTGTACCACTATGGCTACACCTTC.

This clone was recorded once. CDR3: CASSQGRRRGAAYEQYF. CDR3 nucleotide sequence: TGTGCCAGCAGCCAAGGCAGGAGACGGGGGGCCGCCTACGAGCAGTACTTC. The chain combines TRBV3-1 (or the pseudogene TRBV3-2) with TRBJ2-7; maybe TRBD2 (7 bases). Trimming took 1 base from V and 2 from J, leaving 18 bases between them. Per germline, CDR1 LGHDT and CDR2 YNNKEL (reference sequence). The CDR3 has 17 amino acids.

V gene TRBV5-6 combines with J gene TRBJ1-2, with TRBD1 matching over 10 bases. Germline V lookup: CDR1 SGHDT, CDR2 YYEEEE. The CDR3 is made up of 15 amino acids. V was pared by 3 bases and J by 4 bases, with 6 bases of the junction left unmatched. The CDR3 DNA follows: TGTGCCAGCAGCTCCACCGGGACAGGGGTCTATGGCTACACCTTC. As protein: CASSSTGTGVYGYTF.

This rearrangement joins TRBV9 to TRBJ1-5; D remains ambiguous. Germline lookup yields CDR1 SGDLS and CDR2 YYNGEE. Trimming pared 4 bases from V and 7 bases from J, leaving 15 bases between. This CDR3 is built from 14 residues. The CDR3 DNA reads as TGTGCCAGCAGCCCGAGTAGCGCTCGGCAGCCCCAGCATTTT. Protein product: CASSPSSARQPQHF.

This clone came up once. V gene TRBV5-5 combines with J gene TRBJ1-5; 8 nucleotides line up with TRBD1. V gave up 4 bases and J gave up 6 bases; unmatched junction bases: 6. The CDR3 is made up of 14 amino acids. CDR1 is SGHKS and CDR2 is YYEKEE in the germline V gene (reference sequence). DNA of the CDR3: TGTGCCAGCAGCGCGGACAGGGCTGGTCAGCCCCAGCATTTT. As protein: CASSADRAGQPQHF.

This clone was seen only once. The chain is built from TRBV3-1 (or the pseudogene TRBV3-2) and TRBJ1-1; 8 nucleotides line up with TRBD1. Germline CDR1 LGHDT, CDR2 YNNKEL (reference sequence). This CDR3 is 15 amino acids long. Unmatched junction bases numbered 8, after V lost 4 bases and J lost 4 bases. The CDR3 reads CASSLLPTGGTEAFF. The CDR3 DNA follows: TGTGCCAGCAGCCTTCTTCCAACAGGGGGCACTGAAGCTTTCTTT.

This clone was counted between two and nine times. This chain uses TRBV6-2 or TRBV6-3 with TRBJ1-2; D may be TRBD1 (5 bases). CDR3 size: 13 residues. Germline V gene lookup returns CDR1 MNHEY and CDR2 SVGEGT. Trimming shortened V by 6 bases and J by 8 bases, and 16 bases separated the two germline ends. The CDR3 protein is CASSRLGESGYTF. The CDR3 DNA follows: TGTGCCAGCAGCCGGCTAGGGGAAAGCGGCTACACCTTC.

The chain recombines TRBV11-3 with TRBJ2-7; 9 bases align to TRBD1. V shed 1 base and J 2 bases; nucleotides not matched to a gene: 9. The CDR3 covers 17 residues. Looked up from germline, CDR1 is SGHNT and CDR2 is YENEEA. The CDR3 loop is CASSLALSGTGTYEQYF. DNA of the CDR3: TGTGCCAGCAGCTTAGCACTTTCCGGGACAGGGACCTACGAGCAGTACTTC.